This T cell receptor beta chain came from a study of cytomegalovirus exposure and HLA in healthy donors. Study-wide results and limits: Versus the approximately 700-donor mean, an Asian-associated ancestry cluster reportedly showed fewer N-insertions in a later analysis. A later examination showed that TCR association rates differed by HLA locus, with DRB1 most and HLA-C fewest. An analysis done earlier found most TCR beta V segments productive about 90% or about 30% of the time.

The PCR contained 60 Vbeta and 13 Jbeta primers. Libraries were prepared by immunoSEQ multiplex PCR; TCRdb keeps only in-frame clonotypes and omits some of them. Here the sample spans some 190,000 clones, around 76% being singletons. On this clone: Its cognate antigen is unknown.

This CDR3 region has 15 residues. Trimming left V 3 bases short and J 2 bases short, with 14 bases between. Per the germline V gene, CDR1 is LNHDA and CDR2 is SQIVND (reference sequence). The sample consisted of PBMCs. The receptor's source is a woman aged 25 to 39 in good health and CMV-seropositive. The rearrangement links TRBV19 to TRBJ2-7, with D perhaps matching TRBD2 (6 bases). The CDR3 is CASSIGGQGTYEQYF. In DNA form, the CDR3 reads TGTGCCAGTAGTATTGGAGGGCAGGGTACCTACGAGCAGTACTTC.